Sequencing of this T cell receptor (beta chain) was carried out in a study of T cell responses to AZD1222 COVID-19 vaccine. General study points: Donors, mostly white British, included more females; clonal diversity was possibly underestimated. Epitopes outside B.1.351 and B.1.1.7 mutated regions reportedly drew nearly half of spike TCRs. The peak T cell response came first, and repertoires were sampled only after it.

In its sample, this clone was seen once. Antigen specificity is unknown. The CDR3 loop spans 15 amino acids. V shed 9 bases and J shed 0 bases, with 12 bases lying between them. CDR1 is LNHDA and CDR2 is SQIVND in the germline V gene (reference sequence). The repertoire was sequenced with immunoSEQ multiplex PCR; TCRdb's copy has only in-frame clones and lacks some. The profile shows over 65,000 clones, roughly nine tenths of them singletons. Sequences were derived from peripheral blood, sampled on day 0 of MenACWY control vaccination. This chain connects TRBV19 to TRBJ1-6; D ambiguous. This receptor was identified in an adult in good health. The CDR3 DNA reads as TGTGCCAGCGGCCTTGGGAGCTCCTATAATTCACCCCTCCACTTT. As protein: CASGLGSSYNSPLHF.